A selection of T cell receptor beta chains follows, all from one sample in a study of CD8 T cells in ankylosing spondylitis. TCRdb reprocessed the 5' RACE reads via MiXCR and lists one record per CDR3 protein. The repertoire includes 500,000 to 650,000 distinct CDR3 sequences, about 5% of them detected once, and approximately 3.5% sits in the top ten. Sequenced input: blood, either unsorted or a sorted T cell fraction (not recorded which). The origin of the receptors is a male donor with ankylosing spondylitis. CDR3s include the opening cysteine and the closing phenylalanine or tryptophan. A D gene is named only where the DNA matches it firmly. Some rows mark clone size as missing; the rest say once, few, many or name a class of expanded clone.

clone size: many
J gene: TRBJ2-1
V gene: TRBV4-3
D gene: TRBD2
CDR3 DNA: TGCGCCAGCAGCCAAGATGACGGGGGGTCCTACAATGAGCAGTTCTTC
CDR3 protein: CASSQDDGGSYNEQFF

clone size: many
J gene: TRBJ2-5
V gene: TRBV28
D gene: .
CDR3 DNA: TGTGCCAGCAGTTCCCCACCGTCCCAGACCCAGTACTTC
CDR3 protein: CASSSPPSQTQYF

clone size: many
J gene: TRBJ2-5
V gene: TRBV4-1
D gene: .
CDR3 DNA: TGCGCCAGCAGCCAACAGGGAAGGGCAGAGACCCAGTACTTC
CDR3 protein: CASSQQGRAETQYF

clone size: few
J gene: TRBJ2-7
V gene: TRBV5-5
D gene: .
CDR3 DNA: TGTGCCAGCAGCTTGGAACAGGGCAACGAGCAGTACTTC
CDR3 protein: CASSLEQGNEQYF

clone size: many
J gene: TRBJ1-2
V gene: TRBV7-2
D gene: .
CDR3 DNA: TGTGCCAGCAGCTTACGTCAAAATAACTATGGCTACACCTTC
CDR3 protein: CASSLRQNNYGYTF

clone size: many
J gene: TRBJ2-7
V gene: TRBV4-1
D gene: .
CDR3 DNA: TGCGCCAGCAGCTTTGGAGACGGCGCCTACGAGCAGTACTTC
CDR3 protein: CASSFGDGAYEQYF

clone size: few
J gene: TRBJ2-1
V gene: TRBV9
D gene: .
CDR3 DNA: TGTGCCAGCAGCGTAGGGGTTAATGAGCAGTTCTTC
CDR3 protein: CASSVGVNEQFF

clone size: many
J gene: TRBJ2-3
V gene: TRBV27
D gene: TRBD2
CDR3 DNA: TGTGCCAGCAGTTTCGGGGCGGGACTAGCGGGGGGCACAGATACGCAGTATTTT
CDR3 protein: CASSFGAGLAGGTDTQYF

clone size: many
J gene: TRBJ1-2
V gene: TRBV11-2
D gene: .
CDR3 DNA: TGTGCCAGCAGTACAACCTACGTGGGGACTAACTATGGCTACACCTTC
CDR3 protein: CASSTTYVGTNYGYTF

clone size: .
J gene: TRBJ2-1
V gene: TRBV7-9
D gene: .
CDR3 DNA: TGTGCCAGCAGCTTAGTTGAGACTAGCTACAATGAGCAGTTCTTC
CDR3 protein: CASSLVETSYNEQFF

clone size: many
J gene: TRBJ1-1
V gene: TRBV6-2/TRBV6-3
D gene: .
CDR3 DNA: TGTGCCAGCAGTTACTACAGGGAGGGCACTGAAGCTTTCTTT
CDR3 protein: CASSYYREGTEAFF

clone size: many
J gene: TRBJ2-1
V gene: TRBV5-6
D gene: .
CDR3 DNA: TGTGCCAGCAGCTTCCAGGGGGAGCAGTTCTTC
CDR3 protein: CASSFQGEQFF

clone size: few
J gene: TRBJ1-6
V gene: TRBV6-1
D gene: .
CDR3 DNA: TGTGCCAGCAGAAGAACGGGACAATATAATTCACCCCTCCACTTT
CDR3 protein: CASRRTGQYNSPLHF

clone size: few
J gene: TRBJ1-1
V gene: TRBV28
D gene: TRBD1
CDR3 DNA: TGTGCCAGCAGCAAAAGACAGGGTGAAGCTTTCTTT
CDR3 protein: CASSKRQGEAFF

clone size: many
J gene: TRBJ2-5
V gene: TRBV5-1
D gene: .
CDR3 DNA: TGCGCCAGCAGAGTTGGACAGATCCAAGAGACCCAGTACTTC
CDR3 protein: CASRVGQIQETQYF

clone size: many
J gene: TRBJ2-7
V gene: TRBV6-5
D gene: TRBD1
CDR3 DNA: TGTGCCAGCAGTTACTCGACAGGGTACGAGCAGTACTTC
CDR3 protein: CASSYSTGYEQYF

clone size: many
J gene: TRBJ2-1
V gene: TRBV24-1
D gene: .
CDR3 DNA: TGTGCCACCAGTGACTTTGGGGAAGGAGGGAGAACTGAGCAGTTCTTC
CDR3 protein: CATSDFGEGGRTEQFF

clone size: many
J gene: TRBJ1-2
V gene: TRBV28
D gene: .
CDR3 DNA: TGTGCCAGCAGCCCCGGGTTTTTCGATGGCTACACCTTC
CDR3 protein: CASSPGFFDGYTF

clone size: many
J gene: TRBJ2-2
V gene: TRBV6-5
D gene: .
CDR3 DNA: TGTGCCAGCAGTTACTCGAGGGGGGACACCGGGGAGCTGTTTTTT
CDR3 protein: CASSYSRGDTGELFF

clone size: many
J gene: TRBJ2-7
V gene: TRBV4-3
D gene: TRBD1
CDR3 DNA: TGCGCCAGCAGCCCGGGGACAGGGATCAACGAGCAGTACTTC
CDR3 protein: CASSPGTGINEQYF

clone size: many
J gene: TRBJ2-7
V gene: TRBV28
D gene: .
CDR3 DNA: TGTGCCAGCAGGCCAGACACTTACGAGCAGTACTTC
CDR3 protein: CASRPDTYEQYF

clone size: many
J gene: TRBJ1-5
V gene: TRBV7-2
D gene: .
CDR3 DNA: TGTGCCAGCAGCTTGCGGCACAATCAGCCCCAGCATTTT
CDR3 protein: CASSLRHNQPQHF